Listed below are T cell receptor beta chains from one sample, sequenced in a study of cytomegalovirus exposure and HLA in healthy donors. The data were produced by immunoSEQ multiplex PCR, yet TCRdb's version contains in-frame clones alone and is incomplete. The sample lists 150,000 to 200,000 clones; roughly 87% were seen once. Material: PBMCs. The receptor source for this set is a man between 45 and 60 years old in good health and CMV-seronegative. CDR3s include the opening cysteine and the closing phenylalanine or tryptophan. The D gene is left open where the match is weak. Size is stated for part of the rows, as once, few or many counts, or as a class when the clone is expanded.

TGTGCCAGCTCACCCACCTACAGGGGCGCCTACGAGCAGTACTTC | CASSPTYRGAYEQYF | TRBV18 | TRBD1 | TRBJ2-7 | NA
TGTGCCAGAAGCTTAGATAGCCACGAAGGCAAAAACATTCAGTACTTC | CARSLDSHEGKNIQYF | TRBV7-5 | NA | TRBJ2-4 | NA
TGTGCCAGCTCACCACTACCGGGACTAGCGGGAGGGCCACAGTTATATTCAGATACGCAGTATTTT | CASSPLPGLAGGPQLYSDTQYF | TRBV18 | TRBD2 | TRBJ2-3 | NA
TGTGCCAGTAAGAGGTCAGACAACACTGAAGCTTTCTTT | CASKRSDNTEAFF | TRBV19 | NA | TRBJ1-1 | NA
TGTGCCAGCTCACCACCGGGCACTAGCGGCAGCTACGAGCAGTACTTC | CASSPPGTSGSYEQYF | TRBV18 | TRBD2 | TRBJ2-7 | NA
TGCAGCGTTGGGGACAGGACCTCCCGTTCGTACTTC | CSVGDRTSRSYF | TRBV29-1 | TRBD1 | TRBJ2-7 | NA
TGTGCCAGTAGTGACAGGGGACGAGACGGCAATCAGCCCCAGCATTTT | CASSDRGRDGNQPQHF | TRBV19 | TRBD1 | TRBJ1-5 | NA
TGCGCCAGCAGCTTGGATCTTGTGGGGGGGCCCCCTGAAGCTTTCTTT | CASSLDLVGGPPEAFF | TRBV5-1 | NA | TRBJ1-1 | NA
TGTGCCAGCAGCCCCGGACTAGCGGGGGGTAGGGAGCAGTTCTTC | CASSPGLAGGREQFF | TRBV7-2 | TRBD2 | TRBJ2-1 | NA
TGTGCCAGTAGTATAGGACAGGGACAATCCTACGAGCAGTACTTC | CASSIGQGQSYEQYF | TRBV19 | TRBD1 | TRBJ2-7 | NA
TGCGCCAGCAGCTCGCGAAACAGGGGTTTTAGAGGCTACACCTTC | CASSSRNRGFRGYTF | TRBV5-1 | TRBD1 | TRBJ1-2 | NA
TGTGCCAGCAGCTTAGATCCAGCGGGGGCCGCCGAGCAGTACTTC | CASSLDPAGAAEQYF | TRBV7-3 | TRBD2 | TRBJ2-7 | NA
TGTGCCAGCAGCTTAGTGGGTGGTGGGCATAACACCGGGGAGCTGTTTTTT | CASSLVGGGHNTGELFF | TRBV7-2 | NA | TRBJ2-2 | NA
TGTGCCATCGGACAGCAAGAGACCCAGTACTTC | CAIGQQETQYF | TRBV10-3 | NA | TRBJ2-5 | NA
TGTGCCAGCAGCCAAGACAGGGAAGGGTTTCAGCCCCAGCATTTT | CASSQDREGFQPQHF | TRBV4-2 | NA | TRBJ1-5 | few
TGTTCCACCAACGGACAGGGAGAGACCCAGTACTTC | CSTNGQGETQYF | TRBV7-9 | TRBD1 | TRBJ2-5 | NA
TGTGCCATCAGTGAAGGGCAGGGGAATGGAGAGACCCAGTACTTC | CAISEGQGNGETQYF | TRBV10-3 | NA | TRBJ2-5 | once
TGTGCCAGCGGAAAGGAGGGGATAGTGAGTCAGCCCCAGCATTTT | CASGKEGIVSQPQHF | TRBV6-5 | NA | TRBJ1-5 | NA
TGTGCCAGCAGTTACATTCCGGGACTACGCAACGAGCAGTACTTC | CASSYIPGLRNEQYF | TRBV6-5 | TRBD2 | TRBJ2-7 | NA
TGTGCCAGTAGTATAACGGGGTCTGCCTACAATGAGCAGTTCTTC | CASSITGSAYNEQFF | TRBV19 | NA | TRBJ2-1 | NA
TGTGCCTGGAACAGGGAGTGGACTGAAGCTTTCTTT | CAWNREWTEAFF | TRBV30 | NA | TRBJ1-1 | NA
TGTGCCAGCAGTTTTTCTCCAGGGGGACTCTATGGCTACACCTTC | CASSFSPGGLYGYTF | TRBV28 | TRBD1 | TRBJ1-2 | NA
TGTGCCAGCAGTTTACGGACCCCGCGCCCCGGAGGCCCAGCGGGTATCACAGATACGCAGTATTTT | CASSLRTPRPGGPAGITDTQYF | TRBV28 | NA | TRBJ2-3 | NA
TGTGCCAGCAGTCCCCCTTCTCATGGCTACACCTTC | CASSPPSHGYTF | TRBV2 | NA | TRBJ1-2 | NA
TGTGCCAGCAGCTTATCGGCGGGGGCGATACGGGATACGCAGTATTTT | CASSLSAGAIRDTQYF | TRBV7-6 | NA | TRBJ2-3 | NA
TGTGCCAGCAGTTACGAGGACAGGGGAAAAGCTTTCTTT | CASSYEDRGKAFF | TRBV6-5 | TRBD1 | TRBJ1-1 | once
TGTGCCAGCAGCTCCAGTCCCCTGGCCAATGAGCAGTTCTTC | CASSSSPLANEQFF | TRBV7-9 | NA | TRBJ2-1 | once
TGTGCCAGCAGCTTAAACAGGGGGCCCACTGAAGCTTTCTTT | CASSLNRGPTEAFF | TRBV11-1 | TRBD1 | TRBJ1-1 | NA
TGTGCCAGCTCACTAAGGACAGGCTACTCTGGAAACACCATATATTTT | CASSLRTGYSGNTIYF | TRBV18 | TRBD1 | TRBJ1-3 | NA
TGTGCCAGCAGCTTATTTCAGGGCGGGGAGCTGTTTTTT | CASSLFQGGELFF | TRBV7-2 | NA | TRBJ2-2 | NA
TGTGCCAGCAGAACAGGGGGCCAGGAAAAACTGTTTTTT | CASRTGGQEKLFF | TRBV6-5 | TRBD1 | TRBJ1-4 | few
TGTGCCAGCAGCCCGCGGGGACAGTCGGACGGCTACGAGCAGTACTTC | CASSPRGQSDGYEQYF | TRBV7-9 | NA | TRBJ2-7 | NA
TGCGCCAGCAGCCAAGCAGCAGGTCGCGAAAACACCATATATTTT | CASSQAAGRENTIYF | TRBV4-1 | NA | TRBJ1-3 | NA
TGTGCCAGCAGCTTGGGTGGGACATTCTACAATGAGCAGTTCTTC | CASSLGGTFYNEQFF | TRBV5-6 | NA | TRBJ2-1 | NA
TGTGCCAGCAGTAAGACCGGGACAGGGAATCAGCCCCAGCATTTT | CASSKTGTGNQPQHF | TRBV28 | TRBD1 | TRBJ1-5 | NA
TGCGCCAGCAGCCCGGGACTTAGCAACTACGAGCAGTACTTC | CASSPGLSNYEQYF | TRBV4-3 | NA | TRBJ2-7 | NA
TGTGCCAGCGCCCCGAGGGGGTTGAACTATGGCTACACCTTC | CASAPRGLNYGYTF | TRBV7-2 | NA | TRBJ1-2 | NA
TGTGCCAGTAGTATAGCAGACCCGACAGGGTTATCCTACGAGCAGTACTTC | CASSIADPTGLSYEQYF | TRBV19 | TRBD1 | TRBJ2-7 | NA
TGTGCCAGTAGTATGAGGCTAGCGTGGAATGAGCAGTTCTTC | CASSMRLAWNEQFF | TRBV19 | NA | TRBJ2-1 | NA
TGTGCCAGCAGCTTGGCAGGGGGAAGGACTGAAGCTTTCTTT | CASSLAGGRTEAFF | TRBV7-3 | TRBD1 | TRBJ1-1 | NA